This TCR beta chain is from a study of blood T cell repertoires in COVID-19. Looking at the study overall: PBMCs, B-cell-depleted T cells, or T cells provided the cDNA or gDNA that made up the material.

Authors' analysis steps: Quantification of nucleated cells was approximated via reference gene primer amplification. Here immunoSEQ multiplex PCR was the method, and the copy in TCRdb shows in-frame clones only, minus some. That table furnishes V, J and clone size, whereas the DNA furnished D and trimming. The repertoire consists of more than 300,000 clones, with about nine tenths occurring once and the leading ten covering about 7%. The CDR3 is 14 amino acids. The ends were cut back, 5 bases at V and 3 bases at J, with 11 bases in the middle. Germline CDR1 is SGHAT and CDR2 is FQNNGV. Enrolment of Seattle patients took place during active infection, and they were followed longitudinally.

The V gene is TRBV11-2, the J gene TRBJ1-5; D is undetermined. This receptor was obtained from a woman in her 70s with COVID-19, enrolled during active disease. What was sequenced was peripheral blood. The CDR3 DNA reads as TGTGCCAGCAGCCCACCGGGTATCAATCAGCCCCAGCATTTT. Translation gives CASSPPGINQPQHF.